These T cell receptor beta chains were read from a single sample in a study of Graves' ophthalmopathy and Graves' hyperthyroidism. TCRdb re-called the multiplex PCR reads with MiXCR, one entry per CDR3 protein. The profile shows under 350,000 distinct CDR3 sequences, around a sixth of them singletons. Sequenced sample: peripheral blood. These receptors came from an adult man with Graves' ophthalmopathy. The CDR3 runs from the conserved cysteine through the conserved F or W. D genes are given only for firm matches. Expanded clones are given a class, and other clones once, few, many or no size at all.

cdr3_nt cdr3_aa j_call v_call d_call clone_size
TGTGCCAGCACCCCATTTGGCGATCAGCCCCAGCATTTT CASTPFGDQPQHF TRBJ1-5 TRBV12-3/TRBV12-4 NA many
TGTGCCAGCAGGCCCGGTCGAGGCTATGGCTACACCTTC CASRPGRGYGYTF TRBJ1-2 TRBV7-2 NA NA
TGTGCCACCAGCAGGGGACAGGTGAACACTGAAGCTTTCTTT CATSRGQVNTEAFF TRBJ1-1 TRBV15 TRBD1 many
TGTGCCAGCAGCCAAACAGGGGGCTTTGGGAATCAGCCCCAGCATTTT CASSQTGGFGNQPQHF TRBJ1-5 TRBV6-1 TRBD1 NA
TGTGCCACCAGCAGAGGAGCGGGGGGGTCAGAGACCCAGTACTTC CATSRGAGGSETQYF TRBJ2-5 TRBV15 TRBD2 many
TGTGCCAGCAGGGTGGTCGGGGAGCTGTTTTTT CASRVVGELFF TRBJ2-2 TRBV12-3/TRBV12-4 NA many
TGTGCCAGCAGCTTAGAGTACAGGGGCAAGGAGCAGTACTTC CASSLEYRGKEQYF TRBJ2-7 TRBV7-6 TRBD1 many
TGCAGTGCTCCTCCGACAGGAGGGGGGCCCCAGCATTTT CSAPPTGGGPQHF TRBJ1-5 TRBV20-1 NA many
TGTGCCAGCAGTTCCCCTAGCGGGGGATCCTACGAGCAGTACTTC CASSSPSGGSYEQYF TRBJ2-7 TRBV27 TRBD2 many
TGTGCCAGCAGCCCGCGCCCGGGCCCAGATACGCAGTATTTT CASSPRPGPDTQYF TRBJ2-3 TRBV7-2 NA many
TGTGCCAGCAGTGGGGGGGTCACTGAAGCTTTCTTT CASSGGVTEAFF TRBJ1-1 TRBV2 NA once
TGTGCCACCGCGGGCGGGAGGTACGAGCAGTACTTC CATAGGRYEQYF TRBJ2-7 TRBV28 TRBD2 NA
TGTGCCAGCAGTTCCGGACGAAGAGGGGGCAGGGTGAACACCGGGGAGCTGTTTTTT CASSSGRRGGRVNTGELFF TRBJ2-2 TRBV28 TRBD1 many
TGTGCCAGCAGACAAAATTCGATGAACACTGAAGCTTTCTTT CASRQNSMNTEAFF TRBJ1-1 TRBV28 NA NA
TGTGCCAGCTCACCTGAGGACAGTAACTATGGTGGAAACACCATATATTTT CASSPEDSNYGGNTIYF TRBJ1-3 TRBV18 NA few
TGCGCCAGCAGCTTGGCTCTCACCGGAAATTCACCCCTCCACTTT CASSLALTGNSPLHF TRBJ1-6 TRBV5-1 NA many
TGTGCCAGCAGCTGGCTTGTTAGCACTGAAGCTTTCTTT CASSWLVSTEAFF TRBJ1-1 TRBV7-3 NA many
TGCGCCAGCAGTGATCGCCCAGGGATAGAGACCCAGTACTTC CASSDRPGIETQYF TRBJ2-5 TRBV5-1 NA many
TGTGCCAGCAGTTACGTGGTGGGAGGCCCATTGGGCGAGCAGTACTTC CASSYVVGGPLGEQYF TRBJ2-7 TRBV6-5 NA many
TGTGCCAGCAGCGGGACGTTTTTCAATCAGCCCCAGCATTTT CASSGTFFNQPQHF TRBJ1-5 TRBV12-3/TRBV12-4 NA many
TGCAGTGAACGGGAGTTAGGAGAGACCCAGTACTTC CSERELGETQYF TRBJ2-5 TRBV20-1 NA many
TGTGCCTGGATGCGGACAGCGAACACTGAAGCTTTCTTT CAWMRTANTEAFF TRBJ1-1 TRBV30 NA many
TGCGCCAGCAGCCAAATTCCCGGGGAGCTGTTTTTT CASSQIPGELFF TRBJ2-2 TRBV4-1 NA many
TGTGCCAGCACCCTAAGTAGCGCGTGGCGGGAGACCCAGTACTTC CASTLSSAWRETQYF TRBJ2-5 TRBV12-3/TRBV12-4 NA many
TGTGCCAGCAGTTTAACAGGGCAGAGCAATCAGCCCCAGCATTTT CASSLTGQSNQPQHF TRBJ1-5 TRBV6-5 NA few
TGTGCTAGTGGTCTACAGGGGGCTGAAGCTTTCTTT CASGLQGAEAFF TRBJ1-1 TRBV12-5 TRBD1 many
TGCGCCAGCAGCCAAGATCCGGGACAACAGAACACTGAAGCTTTCTTT CASSQDPGQQNTEAFF TRBJ1-1 TRBV4-1 NA NA
TGTGCCAGCGAACAGCGCTCAGGGGATCAGCCCCAGCATTTT CASEQRSGDQPQHF TRBJ1-5 TRBV6-1 NA NA
TGTGCCTGGAGTGGGGACTCCAACTATGGCTACACCTTC CAWSGDSNYGYTF TRBJ1-2 TRBV30 NA NA
TGTGCCAGCACTAGAAGGTACGAGCAGTACTTC CASTRRYEQYF TRBJ2-7 TRBV6-2/TRBV6-3 NA many